The rows below give T cell receptor beta chains drawn from one sample of a study of blood T cell repertoires in COVID-19. Only in-frame clones appear in the TCRdb table, and some are missing; sequencing was by immunoSEQ multiplex PCR. The table includes 110,000 or so clones, approximately 81% detected once. Sequencing used peripheral blood. These receptors were collected from a man between 60 and 75 years old with acute or convalescent COVID-19. CDR3s include the opening cysteine and the closing phenylalanine or tryptophan. A D gene is named only where the DNA matches it firmly. For some rows the clone size is stated as once, few or many, or as a class when expanded; others skip it.

d_call	clone_size	v_call	j_call	cdr3_aa	cdr3_nt
TRBD2	-	TRBV25-1	TRBJ2-1	CASSSGSLWNEQFF	TGTGCCAGCTCTAGCGGGAGTCTCTGGAATGAGCAGTTCTTC
-	few	TRBV27	TRBJ1-5	CASSRQVNQPQHF	TGTGCCAGCAGTCGGCAGGTTAATCAGCCCCAGCATTTT
-	-	TRBV5-1	TRBJ1-3	CASSLRGTEAISGNTIYF	TGCGCCAGCAGCTTGAGGGGAACAGAGGCGATCTCTGGAAACACCATATATTTT
-	-	TRBV25-1	TRBJ2-5	CASSLEHQETQYF	TGTGCCAGCAGCCTAGAGCACCAAGAGACCCAGTACTTC
-	-	TRBV28	TRBJ1-5	CASSLAVIQPQHF	TGTGCCAGCAGTTTGGCAGTCATCCAGCCCCAGCATTTT
TRBD1	-	TRBV12-3/TRBV12-4	TRBJ1-5	CASRGQGVEPQHF	TGTGCCAGCCGTGGACAGGGCGTAGAGCCCCAGCATTTT
TRBD1	-	TRBV29-1	TRBJ1-2	CSVDPGQYGYTF	TGCAGCGTAGACCCGGGACAGTATGGCTACACCTTC
TRBD2	-	TRBV7-9	TRBJ2-5	CASSPGGGVRETQYF	TGTGCCAGCAGCCCCGGGGGGGGCGTAAGAGAGACCCAGTACTTC
TRBD2	-	TRBV10-2	TRBJ2-1	CASSEGTSGRNEQFF	TGCGCCAGCAGTGAAGGGACTAGCGGGAGAAATGAGCAGTTCTTC
TRBD1	-	TRBV7-2	TRBJ2-4	CASSKRWDREAIQYF	TGTGCCAGCAGCAAAAGATGGGACAGGGAGGCCATTCAGTACTTC
TRBD1	-	TRBV7-9	TRBJ1-5	CASSSADGQGNQPQHF	TGTGCCAGCAGTTCGGCCGACGGACAGGGCAATCAGCCCCAGCATTTT
TRBD1	-	TRBV28	TRBJ1-5	CASSMDAGTAYNQPQHF	TGTGCCAGCAGTATGGACGCCGGGACAGCTTACAATCAGCCCCAGCATTTT
TRBD1	-	TRBV5-1	TRBJ1-4	CASSSGQGREKLFF	TGCGCCAGCAGCTCTGGACAGGGTCGTGAAAAACTGTTTTTT
-	-	TRBV7-9	TRBJ1-1	CASSRRGTGNTEAFF	TGTGCCAGCAGCAGACGGGGGACTGGGAACACTGAAGCTTTCTTT
TRBD2	-	TRBV29-1	TRBJ2-5	CSARGLAGGETQYF	TGCAGCGCCCGCGGACTAGCGGGTGGAGAGACCCAGTACTTC
-	-	TRBV19	TRBJ1-2	CASSTTPGRAGGYTF	TGTGCCAGTAGTACGACGCCCGGGAGGGCGGGAGGCTACACCTTC
TRBD1	-	TRBV9	TRBJ1-2	CASSAFDRVGNYGYTF	TGTGCCAGCAGCGCCTTCGACAGGGTGGGGAACTATGGCTACACCTTC
-	-	TRBV4-1	TRBJ1-2	CASSQERGVYGYTF	TGCGCCAGCAGCCAAGAACGGGGAGTCTATGGCTACACCTTC
-	-	TRBV9	TRBJ1-3	CASSAAGSGNTIYF	TGTGCCAGCAGCGCCGCCGGCTCTGGAAACACCATATATTTT
-	-	TRBV4-2	TRBJ1-2	CASSQGEAGVEYGYTF	TGTGCCAGCAGCCAAGGAGAAGCGGGGGTAGAGTATGGCTACACCTTC
-	-	TRBV7-2	TRBJ2-5	CASSLQSQETQYF	TGTGCCAGCAGCTTACAGTCCCAGGAGACCCAGTACTTC
-	-	TRBV6-2/TRBV6-3	TRBJ1-5	CASSSHRGQPQHF	TGTGCCAGCAGTTCTCACCGGGGGCAGCCCCAGCATTTT
-	once	TRBV19	TRBJ1-5	CASRAEGGPQHF	TGTGCCAGTAGGGCCGAGGGAGGGCCCCAGCATTTT
TRBD1	-	TRBV7-2	TRBJ2-3	CASSADRGRTDTQYF	TGTGCCAGCAGCGCCGACAGGGGCCGCACAGATACGCAGTATTTT
TRBD2	-	TRBV7-2	TRBJ2-5	CASSSAGGPFETQYF	TGTGCCAGCAGCTCAGCGGGAGGGCCTTTTGAGACCCAGTACTTC
TRBD2	-	TRBV19	TRBJ2-1	CASRRVEGGPSNEQFF	TGTGCCAGTAGACGGGTTGAGGGAGGGCCCAGCAATGAGCAGTTCTTC
-	-	TRBV7-9	TRBJ2-7	CASSLGAMANYEQYF	TGTGCCAGCAGCTTAGGGGCGATGGCGAACTACGAGCAGTACTTC
-	-	TRBV18	TRBJ1-4	CASSPSRGINEKLFF	TGTGCCAGCTCACCATCGAGGGGGATAAATGAAAAACTGTTTTTT
-	-	TRBV7-2	TRBJ1-2	CASSLGAGGGYGYTF	TGTGCCAGCAGCTTAGGGGCGGGGGGAGGTTATGGCTACACCTTC
TRBD2	once	TRBV9	TRBJ2-7	CASSMTSGRGEQYF	TGTGCCAGCAGCATGACTAGCGGGAGAGGGGAGCAGTACTTC
-	-	TRBV28	TRBJ1-2	CASRVGGGYTF	TGTGCCAGCAGGGTGGGGGGTGGCTACACCTTC
TRBD1	-	TRBV4-3	TRBJ2-1	CASSQEGQGYNEQFF	TGCGCCAGCAGCCAAGAAGGACAGGGGTACAATGAGCAGTTCTTC
-	-	TRBV6-5	TRBJ2-7	CASSSYMAREQYF	TGTGCCAGCAGTTCCTATATGGCGCGGGAGCAGTACTTC
-	-	TRBV7-2	TRBJ2-5	CASSRQKLQETQYF	TGTGCCAGCTCCAGACAGAAACTTCAAGAGACCCAGTACTTC
TRBD2	-	TRBV28	TRBJ2-7	CASSYRRYGVGAGALTYEQYF	TGTGCCAGCAGTTACAGGAGATATGGGGTGGGAGCGGGAGCTTTAACCTACGAGCAGTACTTC
-	-	TRBV10-3	TRBJ2-1	CAISGAGEQFF	TGTGCCATCAGTGGTGCAGGTGAGCAGTTCTTC
-	few	TRBV4-1	TRBJ1-1	CASSQDTPNTEAFF	TGCGCCAGCAGCCAGGACACCCCGAACACTGAAGCTTTCTTT
TRBD2	-	TRBV11-2	TRBJ2-1	CASSLVGGRLAGINEQFF	TGTGCCAGCAGCTTAGTCGGGGGGAGACTAGCGGGTATCAATGAGCAGTTCTTC
TRBD1	-	TRBV29-1	TRBJ2-3	CSALRGQGGDTQYF	TGCAGCGCCCTCCGGGGACAGGGTGGAGATACGCAGTATTTT
-	-	TRBV30	TRBJ2-7	CAWSVSSLSYEQYF	TGTGCCTGGAGTGTAAGCTCTTTATCCTACGAGCAGTACTTC
TRBD1	-	TRBV6-2/TRBV6-3	TRBJ2-7	CASSYPQGTHYEQYF	TGTGCCAGCAGTTACCCACAGGGGACACACTACGAGCAGTACTTC
-	-	TRBV18	TRBJ2-1	CASSPPGDEQFF	TGTGCCAGCTCACCACCCGGGGATGAGCAGTTCTTC
-	-	TRBV11-2	TRBJ1-4	CASSLLLAEKLFF	TGTGCCAGCAGCTTACTCCTTGCGGAAAAACTGTTTTTT
-	-	TRBV3-1/TRBV3-2	TRBJ2-4	CASSQDRGGARAKNIQYF	TGTGCCAGCAGCCAAGATCGGGGCGGGGCTAGAGCCAAAAACATTCAGTACTTC
TRBD2	few	TRBV7-9	TRBJ2-1	CASSQGLAFYNEQFF	TGTGCCAGCAGCCAGGGACTAGCGTTCTACAATGAGCAGTTCTTC
TRBD1	-	TRBV7-7	TRBJ2-5	CASGSTGAETQYF	TGTGCCAGCGGATCGACAGGGGCGGAGACCCAGTACTTC
TRBD1	-	TRBV28	TRBJ2-5	CASSTSGQGGETQYF	TGTGCCAGCAGTACCTCAGGACAGGGGGGAGAGACCCAGTACTTC
-	once	TRBV18	TRBJ1-4	CASSPLRTESNEKLFF	TGTGCCAGCTCACCACTTAGGACAGAGTCTAATGAAAAACTGTTTTTT
TRBD2	-	TRBV24-1	TRBJ2-3	CATSDGGRPTDTQYF	TGTGCCACCAGTGATGGCGGGAGGCCCACAGATACGCAGTATTTT
TRBD2	-	TRBV4-2	TRBJ2-2	CASSPSGSLAGELFF	TGTGCCAGCAGCCCCAGCGGGAGCCTCGCCGGGGAGCTGTTTTTT